This TCR beta chain comes out of a study of PD-1 and CTLA-4 blockade in melanoma. The germline V gene encodes CDR1 SNHLY and CDR2 FYNNEI. V was pared by 4 bases and J by 2 bases, with 6 bases of the junction left unmatched. The CDR3 is 15 amino acids. Some clones are missing from TCRdb's copy, which holds only in-frame ones; the method was immunoSEQ multiplex PCR. The repertoire holds 25,000 to 35,000 clones, 91% seen once, with over 8.5% in the top ten. The sequenced sample was CD8+ T cells from peripheral blood, obtained from a patient given anti-PD-1 treatment. The chain employs TRBV2 and TRBJ2-3; 7 positions agree with TRBD1. The TCR comes from a human donor with melanoma. In DNA, the CDR3 is TGTGCCAGCAGTGGTTGGACAGGAGCCACAGATACGCAGTATTTT. It encodes CASSGWTGATDTQYF.